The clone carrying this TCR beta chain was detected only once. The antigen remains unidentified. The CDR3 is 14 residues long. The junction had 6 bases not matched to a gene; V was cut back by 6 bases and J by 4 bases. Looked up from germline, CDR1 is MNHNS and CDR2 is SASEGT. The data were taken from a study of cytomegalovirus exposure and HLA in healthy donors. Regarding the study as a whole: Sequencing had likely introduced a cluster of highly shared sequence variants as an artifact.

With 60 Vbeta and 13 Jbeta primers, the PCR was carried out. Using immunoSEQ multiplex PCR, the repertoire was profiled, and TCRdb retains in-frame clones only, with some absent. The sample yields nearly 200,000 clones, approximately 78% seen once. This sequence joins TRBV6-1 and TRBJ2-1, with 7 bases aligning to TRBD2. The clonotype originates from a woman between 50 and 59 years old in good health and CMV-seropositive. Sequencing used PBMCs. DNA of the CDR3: TGTGCCAGCAGACCTCCGGGGGGATACAATGAGCAGTTCTTC. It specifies CASRPPGGYNEQFF.